The 9 T cell receptor beta chains listed next were all sequenced from one sample in a study of low-dose radiotherapy and immunotherapy resistance in tumors. TRAV- and TRBV-specific primers, spanning alpha and beta chains, primed first-strand cDNA. TCRs underwent 15 to 25 PCR cycles of amplification with a constant-region primer and V-primer adapter. TCRdb ran MiXCR on the reads and lists one entry per CDR3 protein. The table has more than 90,000 distinct CDR3 sequences, roughly 20% seen once. Time point meaning: after trial treatment. Regarding treatment: LDRT plus nivolumab, ipilimumab, low-dose cyclophosphamide and aspirin (RACIN trial). The sample was PBMCs, taken after low-dose radiotherapy plus immunotherapy. The receptors come from a male donor with prostate cancer.

At least ten counts were recorded for this clonotype. This chain joins TRBV6-2 or TRBV6-3 and TRBJ1-3; D unresolved. The CDR3 loop spans 18 amino acids. In germline, CDR1 is MNHEY, CDR2 SVGEGT. V lost 2 bases and J lost 0, with 17 bases in between. CDR3 region: CASSYPPRRPRSGNTIYF. The CDR3 DNA sequence: TGTGCCAGCAGTTACCCCCCTAGGAGGCCCCGCTCTGGAAACACCATATATTTT.

There are many counts of this clonotype. The genes are TRBV6-6 and TRBJ1-5; perhaps TRBD1 as D (5 bases). Trimming took off 4 bases at V and 5 bases at J, with 9 bases between the two ends. Germline V CDR1 and CDR2: MNHNY, SVGAGI (reference sequence). This CDR3 is built from 13 residues. In DNA, the CDR3 is TGTGCCAGCAGTTCCTGGGGGGATCAGCCCCAGCATTTT. Amino acid sequence: CASSSWGDQPQHF.

This clonotype was picked up many times. J is TRBJ2-3 and V is TRBV7-9; 8 bases line up with TRBD2. The CDR3 sequence is 16 residues long. V shed 1 base, J shed 4 bases, and the junction held 7 bases outside the gene matches. CDR1 and CDR2 (germline): SEHNR, FQNEAQ (reference sequence). CDR3 coding DNA: TGTGCCAGCAGCTTAGGGTTTAGCGGGGCCGCAGATACGCAGTATTTT. Its translation is CASSLGFSGAADTQYF.

This clonotype has a handful of counts. The chain has TRBV5-1 and TRBJ1-6; TRBD1 might be the D (5 bases). The CDR3 totals 15 residues. V lost 4 bases and J 8 bases, leaving 16 bases between the germline ends. Germline V gives CDR1 SGHRS, CDR2 YFSETQ. CDR3 nucleotides: TGCGCCAGCAGCGCATCCGGGACGGAATATTCACCCCTCCACTTT. Residues: CASSASGTEYSPLHF.

This clonotype was seen repeatedly, ten times or more. The chain has TRBV25-1 and TRBJ2-3; D gene uncertain. This CDR3 comprises 15 residues. Germline V lookup: CDR1 MGHDK, CDR2 SYGVNS. V lost 1 base, J lost 1 base, and 9 bases lay in between. CDR3 amino acids: CASSEWGYGTDTQYF. Here the CDR3 DNA reads TGTGCCAGCAGTGAATGGGGTTATGGCACAGATACGCAGTATTTT.

At least ten counts were recorded for this clonotype. The DNA for the CDR3 is TGTGCCAGCAGACAGGGGGTCGGGACTGAAGCTTTCTTT. Translating gives CASRQGVGTEAFF. This chain links TRBV27 with TRBJ1-1; 8 bases match TRBD1. This CDR3 spans 13 amino acids. CDR1 MNHEY and CDR2 SMNVEV come from the germline V gene (reference sequence). The J segment lost 5 bases and the V segment lost 6 bases, leaving 5 bases of the junction unmatched.

To note about this clonotype: This may stem from a read error, because a much larger clone lies one nucleotide away. The V and J genes are TRBV20-1 and TRBJ2-7, with D perhaps matching TRBD2 (5 bases). The V and J ends lost 4 bases and 4 bases respectively, with 14 bases between them. This CDR3 is built from 13 residues. In germline, CDR1 is DFQATT, CDR2 SNEGSKA (reference sequence). The CDR3 nucleotides are TGCAGTGCTATCGAACTAACGGGGTACGAGCAGTACTTC. Translated: CSAIELTGYEQYF.

The table lists this clonotype with many counts. V gene TRBV11-2 combines with J gene TRBJ2-1, with 10 nucleotides matching TRBD2. Germline V gene lookup returns CDR1 SGHAT and CDR2 FQNNGV. The CDR3 is made up of 16 amino acids. Unmatched junction bases numbered 4, after V lost 5 bases and J lost 0 bases. The CDR3 nucleotides are TGTGCCAGCAGCGTTATAGCGGGAGGCTCCTACAATGAGCAGTTCTTC. It specifies CASSVIAGGSYNEQFF.

This clonotype occurred many times. The rearrangement links TRBV12-3 or TRBV12-4 to TRBJ2-1; 7 bases match TRBD2. Trimming at V came to 3 bases and at J to 10 bases, leaving 0 bases not matched to a gene. The CDR3 sequence is 11 residues long. In DNA, the CDR3 is TGTGCCAGCAGTTTCGGGGGGGAGCAGTTCTTC. This sequence encodes CASSFGGEQFF.